The table lists the clone carrying this TCR beta chain with many counts. The target antigen is unknown. Trimming took off 1 base at V and 9 bases at J, with 13 bases between the two ends. The CDR3 has 14 residues. Germline V gene data show CDR1 as SEHNR and CDR2 as FQNEAQ (reference sequence). Orbital computed tomography and thyroid ultrasound, together with serum TRAb and thyroxine and clinical symptoms, were used for diagnoses. Amplification yielded TCR beta CDR3 regions, with RNA transcripts as the source. The HTBI primer set served for first-round RT-PCR of the TCR CDR3. TCRdb independently ran MiXCR on the multiplex PCR reads; one entry per CDR3 protein. Of about 640,000 distinct CDR3 sequences in the sample, less than 25% were seen once. This record belongs to a study of T cells in Graves' hyperthyroidism and ophthalmopathy. Findings of the study overall: Ophthalmopathy onset followed model prediction by a median about seven months.

This chain connects TRBV7-9 to TRBJ2-1; D not certain. This clonotype was sampled from a man aged 25 to 40 with Graves' ophthalmopathy. Input material: blood. For the CDR3, the DNA is TGTGCCAGCAGCTTAGGTGGTAGGGTCGGTGAGCAGTTCTTC. Translation: CASSLGGRVGEQFF.